This T cell receptor (beta chain) was observed in a study of shared T cell receptors in the human thymus. The V gene lost 3 bases and the J gene lost 6 bases, with 15 bases spanning the gap. This CDR3 has 15 residues. CDR1 is SGHDT, CDR2 YYEEEE, per germline. Libraries were prepared by immunoSEQ multiplex PCR; TCRdb keeps only in-frame clonotypes and omits some of them. The sample records almost 550,000 clones, about 80% being singletons. These data are also associated with another study on human thymus T cells. From that second work: Having surgery to correct congenital heart defects, healthy Finnish infants acted as the donors. Corrective cardiac operations yielded the resected thymus tissue. The authors found apparently biased V and J gene usage in thymic and blood repertoires. Related studies noted strongly shared thymic repertoires across unrelated people.

The genes are TRBV5-6 and TRBJ1-4, with TRBD1 as a possible D gene (6 bases). The receptor was isolated from a boy younger than two with a congenital heart defect. The sequencing input was thymocytes. CDR3 in amino acids: CASSCVSDRHEKLFF. The CDR3 DNA follows: TGTGCCAGCAGCTGCGTAAGTGACAGGCATGAAAAACTGTTTTTT. The variable domain in full, completed from reference TRBV5-6 and TRBJ1-4, reads DAGVTQSPTHLIKTRGQQVTLRCSPKSGHDTVSWYQQALGQGPQFIFQYYEEEERQRGNFPDRFSGHQFPNYSSELNVNALLLGDSALYLCASSCVSDRHEKLFFGSGTQLSVL.